This T cell receptor beta chain was identified during a study of regulatory T cells in long-lasting Graves disease. Whole-study findings and limits: Persistent Graves' patients showed less TCR diversity than newly diagnosed patients showed. Repertoires from persistent disease leaned toward TRBV28, TRBJ1-2 and TRBJ2-5.

CDR1 is MDHEN, CDR2 SYDVKM, per germline. The CDR3 totals 17 residues. Germline trimming cut 1 base from V and 0 bases from J; bases unmatched to any gene: 4. This clonotype was seen just once. Its cognate antigen is unknown. Described time point: newly diagnosed GD, antithyroid drugs for less than 3 months. Following extraction of RNA from PBMCs, that RNA was used to make the TCR library. HTBI primers from iRepertoire and Arm-PCR of CDR3 regions yielded the TCR beta libraries. TCRdb processed the multiplex PCR reads anew with MiXCR; each CDR3 protein has one entry. The sample carries fewer than 500,000 distinct CDR3 sequences, around 15% recorded once. This sample was shared with a second study, whose subject was T cells in Graves' hyperthyroidism and ophthalmopathy. From that study: HTBI primers were employed in a first-round RT-PCR of the TCR CDR3. Ophthalmopathy and stable hyperthyroidism were told apart by a 13 V-J model.

The sample here was peripheral blood mononuclear cells (PBMCs), taken at new diagnosis, from a patient treated with antithyroid drugs. The origin of this receptor is a man between 35 and 55 years old with Graves disease. The rearrangement uses TRBV28 and TRBJ2-2; 8 bases map to TRBD2. This CDR3 is CASSLFAGLANTGELFF. For the CDR3, the DNA is TGTGCCAGCAGTTTATTTGCGGGACTAGCGAACACCGGGGAGCTGTTTTTT.